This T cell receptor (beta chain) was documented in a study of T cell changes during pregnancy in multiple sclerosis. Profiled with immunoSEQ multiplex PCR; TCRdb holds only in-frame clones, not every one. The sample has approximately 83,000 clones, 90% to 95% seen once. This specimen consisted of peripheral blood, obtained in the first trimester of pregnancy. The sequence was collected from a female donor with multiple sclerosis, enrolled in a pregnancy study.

The DNA for the CDR3 is TGCAGCGTACTCCCTGGCAGGGAGCAGTTCTTC. This encodes CSVLPGREQFF. V and J are TRBV29-1 and TRBJ2-1, with D unclear. This CDR3 spans 11 amino acids. Germline assignment: CDR1 SQVTM and CDR2 ANQGSEA. V was shortened by 6 bases and J by 10 bases, with 13 bases between the two germline ends.